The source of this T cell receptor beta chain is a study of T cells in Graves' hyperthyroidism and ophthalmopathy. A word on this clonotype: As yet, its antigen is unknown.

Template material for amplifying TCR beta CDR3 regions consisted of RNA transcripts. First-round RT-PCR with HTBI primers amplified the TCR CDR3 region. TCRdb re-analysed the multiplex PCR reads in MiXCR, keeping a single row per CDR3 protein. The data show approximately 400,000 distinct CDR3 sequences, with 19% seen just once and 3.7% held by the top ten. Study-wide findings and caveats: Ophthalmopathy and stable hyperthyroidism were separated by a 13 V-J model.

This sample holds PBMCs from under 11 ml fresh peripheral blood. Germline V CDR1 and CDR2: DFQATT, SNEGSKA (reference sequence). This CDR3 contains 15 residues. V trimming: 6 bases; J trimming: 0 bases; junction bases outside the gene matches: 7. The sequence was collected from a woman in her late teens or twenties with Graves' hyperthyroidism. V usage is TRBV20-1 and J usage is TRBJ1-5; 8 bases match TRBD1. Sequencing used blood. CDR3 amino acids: CSAHRGGYSNQPQHF. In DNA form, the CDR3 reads TGCAGTGCCCACAGGGGGGGTTATAGCAATCAGCCCCAGCATTTT.